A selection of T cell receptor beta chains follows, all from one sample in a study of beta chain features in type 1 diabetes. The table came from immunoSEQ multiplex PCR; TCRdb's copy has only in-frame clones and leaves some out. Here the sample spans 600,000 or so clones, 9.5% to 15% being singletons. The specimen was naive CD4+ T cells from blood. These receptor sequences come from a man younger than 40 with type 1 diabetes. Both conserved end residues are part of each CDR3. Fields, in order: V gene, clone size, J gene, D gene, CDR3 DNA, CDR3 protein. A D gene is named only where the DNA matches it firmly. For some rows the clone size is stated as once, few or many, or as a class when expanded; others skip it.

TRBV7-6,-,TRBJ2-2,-,TGTGCCAGCAGCCTGGGGAACGGTCACGGGGAGCTGTTTTTT,CASSLGNGHGELFF
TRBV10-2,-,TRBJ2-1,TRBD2,TGCGCCAGCAGTCCGACTAGCGATGAGCAGTTCTTC,CASSPTSDEQFF
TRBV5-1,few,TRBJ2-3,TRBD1,TGCGCCAGCAGCCTCCCCGCCACAGGGGATGGCACAGATACGCAGTATTTT,CASSLPATGDGTDTQYF
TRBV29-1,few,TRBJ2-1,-,TGCAGCGTTGGACGCCCTGGCTCGTTCAATGAGCAGTTCTTC,CSVGRPGSFNEQFF
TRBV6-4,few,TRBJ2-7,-,TGTGCCAGCAGTGACTCCTTTGGGGGCGAGCAGTACTTC,CASSDSFGGEQYF
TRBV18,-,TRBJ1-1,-,TGTGCCAGCTCACCAAGGGAGTCGCGCACTGAAGCTTTCTTT,CASSPRESRTEAFF
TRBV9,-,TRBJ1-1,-,TGTGCCAGCAGCGCCAGACAGTACAACACTGAAGCTTTCTTT,CASSARQYNTEAFF
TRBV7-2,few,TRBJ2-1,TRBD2,TGTGCCAGCAGCTTGGGACCGGGAGGTAGGGGTGAGCAGTTCTTC,CASSLGPGGRGEQFF
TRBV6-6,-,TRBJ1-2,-,TGTGCCAGCAGTTATAGGACGGTAGCTAACTATGGCTACACCTTC,CASSYRTVANYGYTF
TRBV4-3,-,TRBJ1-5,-,TGCGCCAGCAGCCAAGAATCTTTGAGCAGGGGAGGCAATCAGCCCCAGCATTTT,CASSQESLSRGGNQPQHF
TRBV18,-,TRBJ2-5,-,TGTGCCAGCTCACCGACGGGGGAGGAGACCCAGTACTTC,CASSPTGEETQYF
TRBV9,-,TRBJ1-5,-,TGTGCCAGCAGCGTAGGGTCGGGAAAGGAGCCCCAGCATTTT,CASSVGSGKEPQHF
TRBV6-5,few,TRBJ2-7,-,TGTGCCAGCAGTTATTCTTACTCACAGGGAGGGGAGCAGTACTTC,CASSYSYSQGGEQYF
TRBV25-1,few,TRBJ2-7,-,TGTGCCAGCAGTGGGGCGGGGTCCGCCTACGAGCAGTACTTC,CASSGAGSAYEQYF
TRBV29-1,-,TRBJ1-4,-,TGCAGCGTCCCGGCCCCAACTAATGAAAAACTGTTTTTT,CSVPAPTNEKLFF
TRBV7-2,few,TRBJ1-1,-,TGTGCCAGCAGCTTAGTTATGATAGGGGGGACTGAAGCTTTCTTT,CASSLVMIGGTEAFF
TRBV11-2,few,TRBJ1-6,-,TGTGCCAGCAGCTTACCCGGGGGTAATTCACCCCTCCACTTT,CASSLPGGNSPLHF